This TCR beta chain was obtained from a study of OX40 agonist ivuxolimab in advanced cancers. Deletions cut 6 bases from V and 1 base from J, with 16 bases between. Looked up from germline, CDR1 is LNHDA and CDR2 is SQIVND (reference sequence). The CDR3 runs to 15 residues. The study's findings and limits: Patients with a partial response at 0.1-3.0 mg/kg had among the lowest clonal expansion. Some nonresponders likewise displayed low normalized T-cell clonal expansion.

As for this clone: Its specificity is unknown.

The assay was immunoSEQ multiplex PCR, and TCRdb's table has in-frame clones only and misses some. The sample holds tens of thousands of clones; about 86% are singletons and the top ten take under 0.75%. The sequencing here drew on CD4+ or CD8+ T cells sorted from blood, taken in a trial of the OX40 agonist ivuxolimab. The chain joins TRBV19 to TRBJ2-7, with D possibly being TRBD1 or TRBD2 (6 bases each). The TCR was taken from an adult with an advanced solid tumor such as melanoma, head and neck, liver or kidney cancer. The CDR3 bases are TGTGCCAGTAGCCGAGGGGGGACTTATTCCTACGAGCAGTACTTC. It specifies CASSRGGTYSYEQYF. Looking up the rest from reference TRBV19 and TRBJ2-7 gives the full variable domain: DGGITQSPKYLFRKEGQNVTLSCEQNLNHDAMYWYRQDPGQGLRLIYYSQIVNDFQKGDIAEGYSVSREKKESFPLTVTSAQKNPTAFYLCASSRGGTYSYEQYFGPGTRLTVT.